This TCR beta chain appears in the sequencing data of a study of PD-L1 blockade in urothelial cancer. Sequencing was performed with immunoSEQ multiplex PCR; in TCRdb, only in-frame clones are kept and a portion is missing. Of roughly 50,000 clones listed, 70% to 90% were seen once; the top ten hold 7.6%. V shed 3 bases and J 2 bases; nucleotides not matched to a gene: 2. Germline V gene lookup returns CDR1 GTSNPN and CDR2 SVGIG (reference sequence). The CDR3 runs 14 residues. The receptor comes from a man aged 55 to 70 with urothelial cancer. The chain is built from TRBV30 and TRBJ1-5; 9 nucleotides agree with TRBD1. The sequencing here drew on PBMCs, taken around atezolizumab (anti-PD-L1) treatment. CDR3 region: CAWRRQGGNQPQHF. Here the CDR3 DNA reads TGTGCCTGGAGAAGACAGGGGGGCAATCAGCCCCAGCATTTT.